These T cell receptor beta chains were read from a single sample in a study of cytomegalovirus exposure and HLA in healthy donors. Sequencing was performed with immunoSEQ multiplex PCR; in TCRdb, only in-frame clones are kept and a portion is missing. The table lists about 150,000 clones, about three quarters of them singletons. Sample: PBMCs. The receptors originated from a man younger than 40 in good health and CMV-seropositive. The CDR3 runs from the conserved cysteine through the conserved F or W. A D gene is named only where the DNA matches it firmly. Some rows have no size entry. The others give once, few or many, or a class for an expanded clone.

CDR3: CASRGDRALGGYTF
DNA: TGTGCCAGCAGAGGGGACAGGGCCCTGGGTGGCTACACCTTC
size: once
D: TRBD1
V: TRBV28
J: TRBJ1-2

CDR3: CASSLEPSGRGNEQFF
DNA: TGCGCCAGCAGCTTGGAGCCTAGCGGGAGGGGGAATGAGCAGTTCTTC
size: few
D: TRBD2
V: TRBV5-1
J: TRBJ2-1

CDR3: CASSLGGKGDQETQYF
DNA: TGTGCCAGCAGCCTAGGGGGCAAAGGCGACCAAGAGACCCAGTACTTC
size: NA
D: TRBD1
V: TRBV14
J: TRBJ2-5

CDR3: CASSLSWGESDTQYF
DNA: TGTGCCAGCAGCTTATCCTGGGGGGAATCAGATACGCAGTATTTT
size: NA
D: NA
V: TRBV11-2
J: TRBJ2-3

CDR3: CASSDPPLKAFF
DNA: TGTGCCAGCAGTGATCCTCCCTTAAAAGCTTTCTTT
size: NA
D: NA
V: TRBV25-1
J: TRBJ1-1

CDR3: CASSSSGSYNEQFF
DNA: TGTGCCAGCAGCTCTAGCGGATCCTACAATGAGCAGTTCTTC
size: NA
D: TRBD2
V: TRBV7-3
J: TRBJ2-1

CDR3: CASSEARSYNEQFF
DNA: TGTGCCAGCAGTGAAGCTCGCTCCTACAATGAGCAGTTCTTC
size: NA
D: NA
V: TRBV2
J: TRBJ2-1

CDR3: CASSAALGQSYEQYF
DNA: TGTGCCAGCAGCGCGGCCTTGGGGCAGTCCTACGAGCAGTACTTC
size: NA
D: NA
V: TRBV9
J: TRBJ2-7

CDR3: CASSTNIDLNTEAFF
DNA: TGTGCCAGTAGTACCAACATCGATTTGAACACTGAAGCTTTCTTT
size: NA
D: NA
V: TRBV19
J: TRBJ1-1

CDR3: CASSEQGALPQPQHF
DNA: TGTGCCAGCAGTGAGCAGGGGGCGTTACCTCAGCCCCAGCATTTT
size: NA
D: TRBD1
V: TRBV6-1
J: TRBJ1-5

CDR3: CASSWSTGNQETQYF
DNA: TGTGCCAGTAGTTGGAGCACAGGGAATCAAGAGACCCAGTACTTC
size: NA
D: NA
V: TRBV19
J: TRBJ2-5

CDR3: CASSYSGQANGYTF
DNA: TGTGCCAGCAGTTACTCGGGACAGGCGAATGGCTACACCTTC
size: NA
D: TRBD1
V: TRBV6-6
J: TRBJ1-2

CDR3: CAIMTGTKDTGELFF
DNA: TGTGCCATCATGACAGGGACCAAGGACACCGGGGAGCTGTTTTTT
size: NA
D: TRBD1
V: TRBV10-3
J: TRBJ2-2

CDR3: CASSLTAGGRGDEQFF
DNA: TGTGCCAGCAGCTTGACGGCGGGAGGGAGGGGCGATGAGCAGTTCTTC
size: once
D: TRBD2
V: TRBV5-4
J: TRBJ2-1

CDR3: CASSAGLQGTEAFF
DNA: TGCGCCAGCAGCGCGGGACTCCAGGGCACTGAAGCTTTCTTT
size: NA
D: NA
V: TRBV5-1
J: TRBJ1-1

CDR3: CASSQTGDLYGYTF
DNA: TGCGCCAGCAGTCAGACAGGGGATCTCTATGGCTACACCTTC
size: NA
D: TRBD1
V: TRBV5-1
J: TRBJ1-2

CDR3: CASSPTVSTDTQYF
DNA: TGTGCCAGCAGTCCGACAGTTTCCACAGATACGCAGTATTTT
size: NA
D: NA
V: TRBV28
J: TRBJ2-3

CDR3: CAISESQGAVNEAFF
DNA: TGTGCCATCAGTGAGTCTCAAGGGGCTGTTAATGAAGCTTTCTTT
size: NA
D: NA
V: TRBV10-3
J: TRBJ1-1

CDR3: CASIANSVTDTQYF
DNA: TGTGCCAGCATCGCCAACTCGGTTACAGATACGCAGTATTTT
size: NA
D: NA
V: TRBV6-6
J: TRBJ2-3

CDR3: CASRTRGEETQYF
DNA: TGTGCCAGCAGGACCAGGGGTGAAGAGACCCAGTACTTC
size: NA
D: NA
V: TRBV7-9
J: TRBJ2-5

CDR3: CASSLGGVNTEAFF
DNA: TGTGCCAGCAGCTTGGGGGGGGTGAACACTGAAGCTTTCTTT
size: NA
D: NA
V: TRBV5-8
J: TRBJ1-1

CDR3: CASSLRSGRALGYNEQFF
DNA: TGTGCCAGCAGTTTACGAAGCGGGAGGGCCCTAGGATACAATGAGCAGTTCTTC
size: NA
D: TRBD2
V: TRBV27
J: TRBJ2-1

CDR3: CSSSPTLSYEQYF
DNA: TGTTCCAGCAGCCCAACTTTATCCTACGAGCAGTACTTC
size: NA
D: NA
V: TRBV7-9
J: TRBJ2-7

CDR3: CASLSSGNTIYF
DNA: TGTGCCAGCCTGAGCTCTGGAAACACCATATATTTT
size: NA
D: NA
V: TRBV6-1
J: TRBJ1-3

CDR3: CAISAETSGSPNEQFF
DNA: TGTGCCATCAGTGCCGAGACTAGCGGGAGCCCCAATGAGCAGTTCTTC
size: few
D: TRBD2
V: TRBV10-3
J: TRBJ2-1

CDR3: CASSHTGGADTQYF
DNA: TGTGCCAGCAGCCATACCGGGGGGGCAGATACGCAGTATTTT
size: NA
D: TRBD2
V: TRBV7-6
J: TRBJ2-3

CDR3: CASSVVELGETQYF
DNA: TGTGCCAGCAGTGTCGTGGAGCTAGGAGAGACCCAGTACTTC
size: NA
D: NA
V: TRBV2
J: TRBJ2-5

CDR3: CASSHPGQGLNEQYF
DNA: TGTGCCAGCAGCCATCCGGGACAGGGTCTCAACGAGCAGTACTTC
size: NA
D: TRBD1
V: TRBV14
J: TRBJ2-7

CDR3: CASSLQGQGIVEQYF
DNA: TGTGCCAGCAGCCTCCAGGGACAGGGGATCGTCGAGCAGTACTTC
size: NA
D: TRBD1
V: TRBV7-3
J: TRBJ2-7

CDR3: CASSEDRVGNQPQHF
DNA: TGTGCCAGCAGTGAAGACAGGGTAGGGAATCAGCCCCAGCATTTT
size: few
D: NA
V: TRBV2
J: TRBJ1-5

CDR3: CASNSAQGYTEAFF
DNA: TGTGCCAGCAACTCAGCCCAGGGATACACTGAAGCTTTCTTT
size: NA
D: NA
V: TRBV6-5
J: TRBJ1-1

CDR3: CASSLAWTVMNTEAFF
DNA: TGTGCCAGCAGCTTAGCATGGACAGTCATGAACACTGAAGCTTTCTTT
size: few
D: NA
V: TRBV7-8
J: TRBJ1-1

CDR3: CASSYLKGDEQYF
DNA: TGCGCCAGCAGCTACCTAAAGGGGGACGAGCAGTACTTC
size: NA
D: NA
V: TRBV4-1
J: TRBJ2-7

CDR3: CASTGAGGTYEQYF
DNA: TGTGCCAGCACCGGAGCGGGAGGGACCTACGAGCAGTACTTC
size: NA
D: TRBD2
V: TRBV6-6
J: TRBJ2-7

CDR3: CASSPRGDSGYGYTF
DNA: TGTGCCAGCAGTCCCCGTGGAGACTCGGGATATGGCTACACCTTC
size: NA
D: NA
V: TRBV6-1
J: TRBJ1-2

CDR3: CAWSVGNTEAFF
DNA: TGTGCCTGGAGTGTGGGCAACACTGAAGCTTTCTTT
size: NA
D: NA
V: TRBV30
J: TRBJ1-1

CDR3: CASNYTVNTEAFF
DNA: TGTGCCAGCAATTACACGGTGAACACTGAAGCTTTCTTT
size: NA
D: NA
V: TRBV6-5
J: TRBJ1-1

CDR3: CASSLGGTGDQPQHF
DNA: TGTGCCAGCAGCCTCGGGGGGACAGGGGATCAGCCCCAGCATTTT
size: NA
D: TRBD1
V: TRBV7-8
J: TRBJ1-5

CDR3: CAISVRDTDTQYF
DNA: TGTGCCATCAGTGTTCGGGACACAGATACGCAGTATTTT
size: NA
D: NA
V: TRBV10-3
J: TRBJ2-3

CDR3: CATKKGGTGFYEQYF
DNA: TGTGCCACTAAAAAGGGGGGGACAGGCTTCTACGAGCAGTACTTC
size: few
D: NA
V: TRBV2
J: TRBJ2-7

CDR3: CASSQLPGANVLTF
DNA: TGTGCCAGCAGCCAACTTCCTGGGGCCAACGTCCTGACTTTC
size: NA
D: NA
V: TRBV28
J: TRBJ2-6

CDR3: CASSIDSEVASPLHF
DNA: TGTGCCAGCAGTATCGACAGCGAAGTGGCTTCACCCCTCCACTTT
size: NA
D: NA
V: TRBV28
J: TRBJ1-6

CDR3: CAWSVGQRNTEAFF
DNA: TGTGCCTGGAGTGTAGGACAGAGAAACACTGAAGCTTTCTTT
size: NA
D: NA
V: TRBV30
J: TRBJ1-1

CDR3: CAISDGGEQFF
DNA: TGTGCCATCAGTGACGGGGGTGAGCAGTTCTTC
size: NA
D: NA
V: TRBV10-3
J: TRBJ2-1

CDR3: CASRLGGDYGYTF
DNA: TGCGCCAGCAGACTAGGGGGTGACTATGGCTACACCTTC
size: NA
D: NA
V: TRBV5-1
J: TRBJ1-2